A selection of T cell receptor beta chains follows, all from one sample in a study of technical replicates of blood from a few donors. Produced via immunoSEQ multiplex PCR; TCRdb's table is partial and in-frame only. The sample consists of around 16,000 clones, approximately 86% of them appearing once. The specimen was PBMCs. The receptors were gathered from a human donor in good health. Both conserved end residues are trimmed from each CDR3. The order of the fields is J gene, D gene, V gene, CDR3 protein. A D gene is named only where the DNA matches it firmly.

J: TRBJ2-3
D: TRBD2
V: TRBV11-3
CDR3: ASSLAGGADTQY

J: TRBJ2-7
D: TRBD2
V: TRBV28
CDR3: ASGPSTSGIHEQY

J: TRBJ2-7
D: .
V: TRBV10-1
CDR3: ASRAEGGAEQY

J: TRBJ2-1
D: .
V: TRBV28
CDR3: ASSLGQSYNEQF

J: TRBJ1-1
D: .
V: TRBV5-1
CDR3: ASSLDRNTEAF

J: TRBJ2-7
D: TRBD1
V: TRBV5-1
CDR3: ASSSWGQGTYEQY

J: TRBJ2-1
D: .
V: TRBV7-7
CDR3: ASSFSGGPYNEQF

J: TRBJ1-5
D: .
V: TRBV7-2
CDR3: ASSYRVNQPQH

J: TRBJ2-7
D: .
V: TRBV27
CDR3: ASSLTTRGSYEQY

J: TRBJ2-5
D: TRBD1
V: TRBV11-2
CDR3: ASSLGDRGLQETQY

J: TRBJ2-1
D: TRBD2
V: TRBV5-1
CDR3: ASSLGLAGLGEQF

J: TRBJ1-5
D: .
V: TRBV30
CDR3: AWSFLSNQPQH

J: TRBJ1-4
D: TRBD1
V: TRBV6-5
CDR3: ASSNDQGAYEKLF

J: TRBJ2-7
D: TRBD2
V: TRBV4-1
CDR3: ASSQGQTSGILSYEQY

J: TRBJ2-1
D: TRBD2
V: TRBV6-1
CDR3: ASSLAGGTREQF

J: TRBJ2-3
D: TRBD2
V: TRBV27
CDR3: ASTGPGLAGKGTTDTQY

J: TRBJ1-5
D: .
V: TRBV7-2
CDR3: ASSRYDSSNQPQH

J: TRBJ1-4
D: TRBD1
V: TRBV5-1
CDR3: ASGQGYATNEKLF

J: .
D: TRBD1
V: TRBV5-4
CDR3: ASSSLTGGRSYEQY

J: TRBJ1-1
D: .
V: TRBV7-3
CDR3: ASSLGGGNTEAF

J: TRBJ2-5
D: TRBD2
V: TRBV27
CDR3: ASSLRGRAWETQY

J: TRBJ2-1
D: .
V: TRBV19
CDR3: ASTSTPGSNNEQF

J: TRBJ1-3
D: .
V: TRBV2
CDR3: ASKKDNSGNTIY

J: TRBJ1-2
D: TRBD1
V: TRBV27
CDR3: ASSLSKGAYGYT

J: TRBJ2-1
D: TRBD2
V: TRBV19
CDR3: ASKGRGGSSYNEQF

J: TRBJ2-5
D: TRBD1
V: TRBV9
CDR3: ASSLRQGAETQY